This T cell receptor (beta chain) was profiled in a study of blood T cell repertoires in COVID-19. Study information: Some COVID-19 samples were acute and others convalescent; all came from the United States, Italy and Spain. PBMCs, B-cell-depleted T cells, or T cells provided the cDNA or gDNA that made up the material.

V lost 2 bases, J lost 9 bases, and 13 bases lay in between. The CDR3 covers 13 residues. Germline loops: CDR1 SGHTA, CDR2 FQGNSA. Per the authors' pipeline: Amplified reference gene primers provided the basis for estimating nucleated cell counts. Method: immunoSEQ multiplex PCR; TCRdb's copy keeps in-frame clones and lacks some. V and J calls and clone size are given by that table; D and trimming were obtained from the DNA. The sample shows 45,000 to 55,000 clones, around 83% of them seen only once. Material: peripheral blood. This receptor was taken from a man in his 70s with active COVID-19. The chain uses TRBV7-2 and TRBJ2-5, with D possibly matching TRBD2 (5 bases). The CDR3 DNA reads TGTGCCAGCAGCTTACTGGCAGAAGCGGCCCAGTACTTC. It codes for CASSLLAEAAQYF.